A single sample is the source of the 15 T cell receptor beta chains below, sequenced in a study of T cells in narcolepsy. TCRdb's copy holds only in-frame clones and misses some; the assay was immunoSEQ multiplex PCR. The table shows approximately 25,000 clones, with 79% occurring only once. The sequenced sample was memory (CD45RA-) CD4+ T cells from blood. These receptors all come from a human donor in good health.

The chain joins TRBV28 to TRBJ1-1; D gene uncertain. V was shortened by 2 bases and J by 0 bases, with 7 bases between the two germline ends. Germline V lookup: CDR1 MDHEN, CDR2 SYDVKM. The CDR3 spans 14 residues. The CDR3 coding sequence is TGTGCCAGCAGTTTAGTCCAGCTGAACACTGAAGCTTTCTTT. It specifies CASSLVQLNTEAFF. The variable domain in full, with the rest retrieved from reference TRBV28 and TRBJ1-1, is DVKVTQSSRYLVKRTGEKVFLECVQDMDHENMFWYRQDPGLGLRLIYFSYDVKMKEKGDIPEGYSVSREKKERFSLILESASTNQTSMYLCASSLVQLNTEAFFGQGTRLTVV.

V gene TRBV29-1 combines with J gene TRBJ2-7; no definite D call. V was pared by 4 bases and J by 6 bases, with 10 bases between. In germline, CDR1 is SQVTM, CDR2 ANQGSEA. This CDR3 is built from 11 residues. CDR3 DNA sequence: TGCAGCGTTGGAATAGCCACCGAGCAGTACTTC. Amino acid sequence: CSVGIATEQYF.

V and J are TRBV19 and TRBJ2-5; D is ambiguous. TRBJ2-7 explains the end of the DNA better; the J call may be wrong. This CDR3 spans 15 amino acids. Germline CDR1 reads LNHDA; CDR2 reads SQIVND (reference sequence). CDR3 nucleotides: TGTGCCAGTAGCCCGGCTGGGCCCCGTGGCTACGAGCAGTACTTC. Amino acid sequence: CASSPAGPRGYEQYF.

This rearrangement joins TRBV2 to TRBJ2-7; tentatively, D is TRBD2 (6 bases). The CDR3 has 13 residues. Germline CDR1 SNHLY, CDR2 FYNNEI. The V end lost 7 bases, the J end lost 3 bases, and 13 bases lay between the germline ends. The CDR3 region has the DNA TGTGCCAGCACCCGGGACTCCGACTACGAGCAGTACTTC. Protein product: CASTRDSDYEQYF.

The genes are TRBV7-2 and TRBJ2-2; TRBD1 is a possible D gene (6 bases). The CDR3 extends over 14 amino acids. The germline CDR1 and CDR2 sequences are SGHTA and FQGNSA. V was clipped by 1 base and J by 5 bases, with 8 bases between them. The CDR3: CASSLDRATGELFF. CDR3 nucleotides: TGTGCCAGCAGCTTAGACAGGGCAACCGGGGAGCTGTTTTTT.

Remarks on this clone: Other DNA sequences of this sample code for an identical CDR3. The chain links TRBV6-1 to TRBJ2-7; 7 bases are a match to TRBD1. From germline, CDR1 is MNHNS and CDR2 SASEGT. The CDR3 sequence is 15 residues long. Trimming at V came to 0 bases and at J to 0 bases, leaving 2 bases not matched to a gene. For the CDR3, the DNA is TGTGCCAGCAGTGAAGCCGGGACAGCCTCCTACGAGCAGTACTTC. Its translation is CASSEAGTASYEQYF.

The chain employs TRBV5-1 and TRBJ1-5, with a possible D match to TRBD1 (6 bases). Between the trimmed V and J ends, which lost 2 bases and 3 bases, there was a span of 12 bases. The CDR3 loop spans 15 amino acids. Germline lookup yields CDR1 SGHRS and CDR2 YFSETQ. This CDR3 reads CASSFDGQPNQPQHF. The CDR3 DNA reads as TGCGCCAGCAGCTTCGACGGACAGCCCAATCAGCCCCAGCATTTT.

The V and J genes are TRBV6-5 and TRBJ1-2; weak D call: TRBD1 (5 bases). Germline loops: CDR1 MNHEY, CDR2 SVGAGI. The V and J ends lost 1 base and 4 bases respectively, with 13 bases between them. The CDR3 runs 15 residues. DNA for the CDR3: TGTGCCAGCAGTTACTTTCCGAGGGGCTCCTATGGCTACACCTTC. It translates to CASSYFPRGSYGYTF.

In this sample, this clone turned up once. The V gene is TRBV11-2, the J gene TRBJ1-1; D possibly corresponds to TRBD1 (6 bases). CDR1 and CDR2 (germline): SGHAT, FQNNGV. The ends were cut back, 1 base at V and 1 base at J, with 10 bases in the middle. This CDR3 has 15 amino acids. The chain's CDR3 is CASSLARTANTEAFF. The CDR3 DNA sequence: TGTGCCAGCAGCTTAGCCCGGACAGCGAACACTGAAGCTTTCTTT.

The table lists this clone with a few counts. The V and J genes are TRBV6-4 and TRBJ2-3, with 8 bases matching TRBD1. The CDR3 has 15 amino acids. V shed 6 bases and J 2 bases; nucleotides not matched to a gene: 7. Germline-derived CDR1 and CDR2 are MRHNA and SNTAGT. CDR3 loop: CASRKGTGPTDTQYF. CDR3 sequence (DNA): TGTGCCAGCAGGAAAGGGACAGGTCCCACAGATACGCAGTATTTT.

This clone has a single count. This chain uses TRBV19 with TRBJ2-3; D unclear. Germline V gives CDR1 LNHDA, CDR2 SQIVND (reference sequence). The CDR3 runs to 15 residues. The germline V and J ends were trimmed by 10 bases and 6 bases, with 23 bases remaining between them. This CDR3 is CATNNWASASDTQYF. The CDR3 coding sequence is TGTGCCACTAACAACTGGGCTAGTGCCTCTGATACGCAGTATTTT.

The CDR3 DNA sequence: TGTGCCAGCAGCCAGGTTCAACTAGCTGGCTACACCTTC. Translation: CASSQVQLAGYTF. This chain joins TRBV4-2 and TRBJ1-2; D gene unclear. This CDR3 comprises 13 residues. CDR1 is LGHNA, CDR2 YNFKEQ, per germline. Trimming cost V 3 bases and J 7 bases, with 12 bases left between them.

This clone was counted only a few times. This chain links TRBV6-6 with TRBJ2-7; 7 nucleotides match TRBD2. Germline V gene sequence: CDR1 MNHNY, CDR2 SVGAGI (reference sequence). The CDR3 contains 15 residues. With V trimmed by 4 bases and J by 6 bases, 12 bases remained unmatched. CDR3: CASSSLGAGASEQYF. In nucleotides, the CDR3 is TGTGCCAGCAGTTCTCTCGGGGCGGGAGCAAGCGAGCAGTACTTC.

Here the CDR3 reads CASSLVSGGITDTQYF. Written as DNA, the CDR3 is TGTGCCAGCAGCCTTGTTAGCGGGGGAATAACAGATACGCAGTATTTT. The J gene is TRBJ2-3, the V gene TRBV11-2; 9 bases are shared with TRBD2. Losses at the gene ends were 5 bases for V and 3 bases for J; bases not matched to a gene: 9. Germline V lookup: CDR1 SGHAT, CDR2 FQNNGV. The CDR3 totals 16 residues.

The chain joins TRBV5-1 to TRBJ2-3; 9 bases line up with TRBD2. Germline values: CDR1 SGHRS, CDR2 YFSETQ. V lost 1 base to trimming and J lost 1 base; unmatched junction nucleotides: 4. CDR3 length equals 16 residues. CDR3 nucleotides: TGCGCCAGCAGCTTGTCTGCGGGGGGGCGCACAGATACGCAGTATTTT. It translates to CASSLSAGGRTDTQYF.